Listed here are 13 T cell receptor beta chains from one sample, sequenced in a study of technical replicates of blood from four donors. The protocol was immunoSEQ multiplex PCR, while the TCRdb copy is restricted to in-frame clones and leaves out a portion. The sample has about 74,000 clones, 85% to 95% seen once. The sample was T cells isolated from PBMCs. These receptors were obtained from a human donor in good health.

CDR3: CAVGETQYF. CDR3 DNA sequence: TGTGCCGTCGGGGAGACCCAGTACTTC. J is TRBJ2-5 and V is TRBV7-2; no definite D call. The ends were cut back, 11 bases at V and 5 bases at J, with 6 bases in the middle. The CDR3 spans 9 residues. The germline CDR1 and CDR2 sequences are SGHTA and FQGNSA.

The chain is built from TRBV30 and TRBJ2-3, with 11 nucleotides matching TRBD2. The CDR3 loop spans 15 amino acids. The germline CDR1 and CDR2 sequences are GTSNPN and SVGIG (reference sequence). The junction had 1 base not matched to a gene; V was cut back by 2 bases and J by 0 bases. The CDR3 DNA is TGTGCCTGGAGTTTAGCGGGGGGGAGCACAGATACGCAGTATTTT. It translates to CAWSLAGGSTDTQYF.

V and J are TRBV7-7 and TRBJ2-2; unclear D gene. The V gene's germline CDR1 is SSHAT and CDR2 FNYEAQ (reference sequence). V was trimmed by 5 bases and J by 2 bases, leaving 6 bases between them. This CDR3 has 13 residues. Here the CDR3 reads CASSPRNTGELFF. In nucleotides, the CDR3 is TGTGCCAGCAGCCCCAGAAACACCGGGGAGCTGTTTTTT.

J is TRBJ2-7 and V is TRBV28; D not resolved. CDR1 and CDR2 (germline): MDHEN, SYDVKM. The CDR3 spans 13 residues. V was clipped by 3 bases and J by 3 bases, with 9 bases between them. The CDR3 nucleotides are TGTGCCAGCAGTTTTCGAGGCCTCTACGAGCAGTACTTC. Its protein product is CASSFRGLYEQYF.

This chain uses TRBV14 with TRBJ2-3; D gene ambiguous. Germline values: CDR1 SGHDN, CDR2 FVKESK. The CDR3 is 13 residues long. The ends were cut back, 4 bases at V and 4 bases at J, with 9 bases in the middle. CDR3 nucleotides: TGTGCCAGCAGCCGCTCGCGCGCAGATACGCAGTATTTT. It specifies CASSRSRADTQYF.

The chain carries TRBV27 and TRBJ2-4; TRBD1 matches 7 bases. The V gene's germline CDR1 is MNHEY and CDR2 SMNVEV (reference sequence). V shed 6 bases and J 1 base; nucleotides not matched to a gene: 3. The CDR3 consists of 14 residues. CDR3 DNA: TGTGCCAGCAGGACAGGGATGGCCAAAAACATTCAGTACTTC. As protein: CASRTGMAKNIQYF.

The V gene is TRBV27, the J gene TRBJ2-2, with TRBD2 as a possible D gene (6 bases). There are 17 residues in the CDR3. V lost 1 base and J 0 bases, leaving 12 bases between the germline ends. Germline CDR1 and CDR2: MNHEY and SMNVEV (reference sequence). In DNA form, the CDR3 reads TGTGCCAGCAGTTTATTTTCTGGGACTTCGAACACCGGGGAGCTGTTTTTT. It yields the protein CASSLFSGTSNTGELFF.

This clone was detected only once. The chain is built from TRBV16 and TRBJ1-1; the D is unclear. Trimming pared 1 base from V and 1 base from J, leaving 10 bases between. Germline CDR1 and CDR2: KGHSY and FQNENV. The CDR3 loop spans 15 amino acids. CDR3 residues: CASSQLGGSNTEAFF. The CDR3, as DNA: TGTGCCAGCAGCCAATTGGGCGGGTCGAACACTGAAGCTTTCTTT.

In nucleotides, the CDR3 is TGTGCCAGCAGCTCGTACTGGACAGATCAGCCCCAGCATTTT. Translated: CASSSYWTDQPQHF. V gene TRBV5-6 combines with J gene TRBJ1-5; D possibly corresponds to TRBD1 (6 bases). Per germline, CDR1 SGHDT and CDR2 YYEEEE. The CDR3 extends over 14 amino acids. Between the trimmed V and J ends, which lost 3 bases and 5 bases, there was a span of 12 bases.

The rearrangement links TRBV11-2 to TRBJ1-2; D is undetermined. The germline V gene encodes CDR1 SGHAT and CDR2 FQNNGV. Trimming took off 0 bases at V and 2 bases at J, with 10 bases between the two ends. This CDR3 is 15 amino acids long. The DNA for the CDR3 is TGTGCCAGCAGCTTAGATCTAGACCGCAACTATGGCTACACCTTC. It encodes CASSLDLDRNYGYTF.

This sequence joins TRBV27 and TRBJ1-4; tentative D call: TRBD1 (6 bases). V lost 0 bases and J lost 7, with 9 bases in between. Germline assignment: CDR1 MNHEY and CDR2 SMNVEV (reference sequence). The CDR3 has 14 residues. The CDR3 DNA reads TGTGCCAGCAGTTTATCGATGGACAGTGAAAAACTGTTTTTT. Translating it yields CASSLSMDSEKLFF.

The chain has TRBV11-3 and TRBJ2-7; 9 positions match TRBD1. The CDR3 contains 18 residues. CDR1 SGHNT and CDR2 YENEEA come from the germline V gene. V lost 2 bases, J lost 0 bases, and 11 bases stayed unmatched. The CDR3 bases are TGTGCCAGCAGCTTAAGCACGATCCCGGGACAGGGCTCCTACGAGCAGTACTTC. It specifies CASSLSTIPGQGSYEQYF.

The J gene is TRBJ2-1, the V gene TRBV4-1, with D possibly matching TRBD2 (5 bases). V shed 4 bases and J shed 12 bases, with 19 bases lying between them. The CDR3 covers 14 residues. Germline V gene lookup returns CDR1 MGHRA and CDR2 YSYEKL. The CDR3 DNA reads as TGCGCCAGCAGCCGACCAGAGCGGTGGAAGGGGCAGTTCTTC. This translates into CASSRPERWKGQFF.